Listed below are T cell receptor beta chains from one sample, sequenced in a study of shared T cell receptors in the human thymus. Produced via immunoSEQ multiplex PCR; TCRdb's table is partial and in-frame only. The table lists approximately 730,000 clones, approximately 85% of them singletons. The data were also submitted as part of a second study, on human thymus T cells.

The specimen was thymocytes. The receptor source for this set is a girl under three years old with a congenital heart defect. Each CDR3 is given with its conserved first and last residue. Each record gives: J gene, V gene, CDR3 protein.

j_gene: TRBJ2-7
v_gene: TRBV6-1
CDR3aa: CASIGQGAWEQYF

j_gene: TRBJ1-2
v_gene: TRBV10-3
CDR3aa: CAISEWTGDYGYTF

j_gene: TRBJ2-1
v_gene: TRBV5-1
CDR3aa: CASSQTGTDPSEQFF

j_gene: TRBJ2-5
v_gene: TRBV6-1
CDR3aa: CASSEGPKETQYF

j_gene: TRBJ1-6
v_gene: TRBV6-1
CDR3aa: CASSEYRGNNSPLHF

j_gene: TRBJ1-1
v_gene: TRBV19
CDR3aa: CASSISSGQGRGMNTEAFF

j_gene: TRBJ1-2
v_gene: TRBV28
CDR3aa: CASSLSPGGFNYGYTF

j_gene: TRBJ1-6
v_gene: TRBV9
CDR3aa: CASSPTGDSPLHF

j_gene: TRBJ1-1
v_gene: TRBV18
CDR3aa: CASSPLDRMNTEAFF

j_gene: TRBJ1-5
v_gene: TRBV7-8
CDR3aa: CASSLVPPGQWGNQPQHF

j_gene: TRBJ1-4
v_gene: TRBV23-1
CDR3aa: CAGYRGGSRTNEKLFF

j_gene: TRBJ1-2
v_gene: TRBV27
CDR3aa: CASKRHLRTLRDSNYGYTF

j_gene: TRBJ2-7
v_gene: TRBV4-1
CDR3aa: CASSPTGAFKTYEQYF

j_gene: TRBJ2-7
v_gene: TRBV5-5
CDR3aa: CASSYRQATEQYF

j_gene: TRBJ2-7
v_gene: TRBV15
CDR3aa: CATSREALGQGLYEQYF

j_gene: TRBJ1-4
v_gene: TRBV6-1
CDR3aa: CASSEALVGTVLPGLATNEKLFF

j_gene: TRBJ1-2
v_gene: TRBV7-9
CDR3aa: CASSLGVSAGIYGYTF

j_gene: TRBJ2-2
v_gene: TRBV11-2
CDR3aa: CASSLCDGLTTGELFF

j_gene: TRBJ1-5
v_gene: TRBV19
CDR3aa: CASSMREDQPQHF

j_gene: TRBJ2-5
v_gene: TRBV5-6
CDR3aa: CASSLAVQETQYF

j_gene: TRBJ1-2
v_gene: TRBV5-6
CDR3aa: CASSLLRQSYGYTF

j_gene: TRBJ2-1
v_gene: TRBV4-2
CDR3aa: CASSQEGLAASSYNEQFF

j_gene: TRBJ2-7
v_gene: TRBV4-1
CDR3aa: CASSQGGGTGAYEQYF

j_gene: TRBJ1-1
v_gene: TRBV19
CDR3aa: CASSTDRGGSEAFF

j_gene: TRBJ1-1
v_gene: TRBV11-2
CDR3aa: CASSLDRGQGTEAFF

j_gene: TRBJ1-2
v_gene: TRBV28
CDR3aa: CASSLNPYSGGYTF

j_gene: TRBJ2-1
v_gene: TRBV5-5
CDR3aa: CASRWGTTPYNEQFF

j_gene: TRBJ1-1
v_gene: TRBV5-1
CDR3aa: CASSPDRGPPVKTEAFF

j_gene: TRBJ2-2
v_gene: TRBV6-1
CDR3aa: CASRFWAGGPGELFF

j_gene: TRBJ1-2
v_gene: TRBV27
CDR3aa: CASSLNRTGAIANYGYTF

j_gene: TRBJ2-7
v_gene: TRBV28
CDR3aa: CASMSGQGAYEQYF

j_gene: TRBJ1-1
v_gene: TRBV7-9
CDR3aa: CASSFRTARWGAEAFF

j_gene: TRBJ2-2
v_gene: TRBV5-1
CDR3aa: CASSASGGRGGELFF

j_gene: TRBJ2-3
v_gene: TRBV7-6
CDR3aa: CASSPLQGTDTQYF

j_gene: TRBJ1-2
v_gene: TRBV6-1
CDR3aa: CASSERRQTNYGYTF

j_gene: TRBJ2-5
v_gene: TRBV27
CDR3aa: CASSLRGLWETQYF

j_gene: TRBJ2-3
v_gene: TRBV5-1
CDR3aa: CASSLAVSRGNSASTDTQYF

j_gene: TRBJ1-1
v_gene: TRBV6-1
CDR3aa: CASSATGTVYTEAFF

j_gene: TRBJ2-1
v_gene: TRBV12-5
CDR3aa: CASGLAPPRGPYNEQFF

j_gene: TRBJ1-2
v_gene: TRBV28
CDR3aa: CASTEDRTGGLGGYTF

j_gene: TRBJ2-7
v_gene: TRBV15
CDR3aa: CATSRGVQGAHEQYF

j_gene: TRBJ1-5
v_gene: TRBV19
CDR3aa: CASTPDKGFTQPQHF

j_gene: TRBJ1-1
v_gene: TRBV6-5
CDR3aa: CASSEPRGPEAFF

j_gene: TRBJ2-7
v_gene: TRBV13
CDR3aa: CASSRYGAYEQYF

j_gene: TRBJ2-7
v_gene: TRBV5-1
CDR3aa: CASSTGLAGYEQYF

j_gene: TRBJ2-3
v_gene: TRBV9
CDR3aa: CASSVHDGEPTDTQYF

j_gene: TRBJ1-2
v_gene: TRBV6-1
CDR3aa: CASSATGTGSAYGYTF

j_gene: TRBJ1-4
v_gene: TRBV9
CDR3aa: CASSSPEGEKLFF

j_gene: TRBJ1-2
v_gene: TRBV28
CDR3aa: CATAGQFYYGYTF

j_gene: TRBJ1-3
v_gene: TRBV4-1
CDR3aa: CASSQDPPQNRGSGNTIYF

j_gene: TRBJ2-5
v_gene: TRBV14
CDR3aa: CASSLGGAETQYF

j_gene: TRBJ1-1
v_gene: TRBV29-1
CDR3aa: CSVVPGATNTEAFF

j_gene: TRBJ2-3
v_gene: TRBV7-9
CDR3aa: CASSFERGQYF

j_gene: TRBJ2-7
v_gene: TRBV19
CDR3aa: CASSQKTGSSYEQYF

j_gene: TRBJ1-2
v_gene: TRBV5-4
CDR3aa: CASSWGLGGYTF

j_gene: TRBJ2-7
v_gene: TRBV30
CDR3aa: CAWSVQVYEQYF

j_gene: TRBJ1-5
v_gene: TRBV5-6
CDR3aa: CASSLWGSSQYSNQPQHF

j_gene: TRBJ2-1
v_gene: TRBV14
CDR3aa: CASSQKDSPYERDNEQFF

j_gene: TRBJ1-1
v_gene: TRBV4-1
CDR3aa: CASSCAGTANTEAFF

j_gene: TRBJ2-1
v_gene: TRBV2
CDR3aa: CATTDRGEYNEQFF